This TCR beta chain was sequenced in a study of blood T cell repertoires in COVID-19. Study-wide background: Collection of acute and convalescent COVID-19 samples took place in the United States, Italy and Spain.

Recruits, aged about 18 to 89 years, lived in 25 or so US areas. Categorization into cohorts depended on clinical history that participants reported. Only in-frame clones appear in the TCRdb table, and some are missing; sequencing was by immunoSEQ multiplex PCR. Among about 380,000 clones listed, less than 90% were seen once. This CDR3 has 16 amino acids. V was shortened by 0 bases and J by 6 bases, with 14 bases between the two germline ends. Germline CDR1 and CDR2: LGHNA and YNFKEQ. Sample: PBMCs or T cells enriched from blood (not recorded which). The clonotype originates from a woman in her 30s who had recovered from COVID-19. The J gene is TRBJ2-2, the V gene TRBV4-2; tentatively, D is TRBD2 (5 bases). For the CDR3, the DNA is TGTGCCAGCAGCCAAGATGTGAGGGAAAGGGCCGGGGAGCTGTTTTTT. Translation: CASSQDVRERAGELFF.